These 28 T cell receptor beta chains were sequenced from one sample in a study of neurological immune-mediated disorders. MiXCR was run by TCRdb on the 5' RACE reads, yielding one entry per CDR3 protein. This sample yields some 60,000 distinct CDR3 sequences, of which around 10% are seen a single time; roughly an eighth belongs to the top ten. The time point is: longitudinal time-point 2. Material for sequencing was PBMCs. Receptors originate from a man aged 30 to 39 in good health.

Worth noting for this clonotype: Relative to the germline gene, one junction end is altered; a read error may explain this. The V call is TRBV9, the J call TRBJ2-7; D is unclear. Germline V gene data show CDR1 as SGDLS and CDR2 as YYNGEE. The CDR3 length is 15 residues. The CDR3 region has the DNA TGTGCCAGCAGCGTAGACCAGTTCTCCTACTACGAGCAATACTTC. Translation: CASSVDQFSYYEQYF.

This clonotype appeared many times. The genes are TRBV20-1 and TRBJ1-5; D possibly corresponds to TRBD1 (6 bases). The length of the CDR3 is 17 residues. Trimming cost V 0 bases and J 5 bases, with 20 bases left between them. Germline values: CDR1 DFQATT, CDR2 SNEGSKA (reference sequence). The CDR3 sequence: CSARDLRTYRDDQPQHF. CDR3 nucleotides: TGCAGTGCTAGAGACCTTAGAACGTACAGGGACGATCAGCCCCAGCATTTT.

This clonotype was found many times. In DNA form, the CDR3 reads TGTGCCATCAGCAGGGACTTCAGCTCCTACGAGCAGTACTTC. Its protein is CAISRDFSSYEQYF. The J gene is TRBJ2-7, the V gene TRBV10-3, with a possible D match to TRBD2 (6 bases). The V and J ends lost 6 bases and 0 bases respectively, with 12 bases between them. This CDR3 region has 14 residues. Germline-derived CDR1 and CDR2 are ENHRY and SYGVKD.

In its sample, this clonotype was seen many times. V gene TRBV10-3 combines with J gene TRBJ2-3; 15 nucleotides match TRBD2. CDR1 and CDR2 from the germline V gene are ENHRY and SYGVKD. The V segment lost 4 bases and the J segment 4 bases; nucleotides outside the gene matches: 9. The CDR3 contains 18 residues. CDR3 sequence: CAISVGTSGRRAADTQYF. In DNA, the CDR3 is TGTGCCATCAGTGTCGGGACTAGCGGGAGGAGAGCAGCAGATACGCAGTATTTT.

In this sample, this clonotype turned up many times. The gene calls are TRBV7-2 and TRBJ2-1, with TRBD2 matching 7 bases. Germline CDR1 SGHTA, CDR2 FQGNSA. Trimming at V came to 2 bases and at J to 0 bases, leaving 16 bases not matched to a gene. The CDR3 loop spans 20 amino acids. Here the CDR3 reads CASSLPSAGATSSSYNEQFF. The CDR3 region has the DNA TGTGCCAGCAGCTTACCATCGGCGGGAGCGACCTCGAGCTCCTACAATGAGCAGTTCTTC.

A few counts support this clonotype. This chain uses TRBV20-1 with TRBJ1-2; TRBD1 might be the D (5 bases). The CDR3 extends over 17 amino acids. Germline V gene sequence: CDR1 DFQATT, CDR2 SNEGSKA (reference sequence). Trimming took off 0 bases at V and 6 bases at J, with 23 bases between the two ends. This chain's CDR3 is CSARDPLMGPREDGYTF. CDR3 sequence (DNA): TGCAGTGCTAGAGATCCTCTAATGGGACCCCGGGAGGATGGCTACACCTTC.

In this sample, this clonotype turned up a few times. The chain is built from TRBV3-1 and TRBJ2-7; D gene ambiguous. This CDR3 contains 12 residues. Germline V gives CDR1 LGHDT, CDR2 YNNKEL (reference sequence). Deletions cut 0 bases from V and 2 bases from J, with 2 bases between. DNA of the CDR3: TGTGCCAGCAGCCAAGATACCTACGAGCAGTACTTC. Its translation: CASSQDTYEQYF.

This clonotype has only a few counts. This chain connects TRBV5-1 to TRBJ2-7, with D possibly being TRBD1 (6 bases). The ends were cut back, 4 bases at V and 5 bases at J, with 13 bases in the middle. Germline CDR1 is SGHRS and CDR2 is YFSETQ. The CDR3 runs to 13 residues. The CDR3 DNA sequence: TGCGCCAGCAGCGCTACAGGGTTCCACGAGCAGTACTTC. Translated: CASSATGFHEQYF.

This clonotype was recorded many times. At one end, the junction sequence differs from germline, possibly due to a read error. The chain has TRBV4-1 and TRBJ1-4, with TRBD1 matching over 9 bases. The CDR3 consists of 15 residues. Germline loops: CDR1 MGHRA, CDR2 YSYEKL. CDR3 DNA sequence: TGCGCCAGCACCCAAGCGGGACAGGGAAGAGAAAAACTGTTTTTT. This encodes CASTQAGQGREKLFF.

This clonotype was counted many times. V usage is TRBV10-2 and J usage is TRBJ2-1, with D possibly TRBD2 on 5 matching bases. This CDR3 spans 12 amino acids. Trimming cost V 2 bases and J 10 bases, with 9 bases left between them. The germline CDR1 and CDR2 sequences are WSHSY and SAAADI. The DNA of the CDR3 is TGCGCCAGCAGTGAGGTGGAGGCCGAGCAGTTCTTC. Translated: CASSEVEAEQFF.

A word on this clonotype: The junction shows a germline mismatch at one end, possibly a read error. This chain links TRBV3-1 with TRBJ2-3, with 8 bases that match TRBD2. The V gene's germline CDR1 is LGHDT and CDR2 YNNKEL (reference sequence). The CDR3 runs 15 residues. The CDR3 nucleotides read TGTGCCAACAGCCTCAGTTCCCTAGCGGGAGATACGCAGTATTTT. Its protein is CANSLSSLAGDTQYF.

This clonotype was counted at least ten times. V and J are TRBV5-1 and TRBJ1-1; 7 nucleotides match TRBD1. The J segment lost 4 bases and the V segment lost 3 bases, leaving 6 bases of the junction unmatched. This CDR3 spans 14 amino acids. Germline V gene data show CDR1 as SGHRS and CDR2 as YFSETQ. Written as DNA, the CDR3 is TGCGCCAGCAGCTCCAGGGGGGTCGGCACTGAAGCTTTCTTT. It encodes CASSSRGVGTEAFF.

V usage is TRBV29-1 and J usage is TRBJ1-3; D gene ambiguous. V was trimmed by 1 base and J by 11 bases, leaving 15 bases between them. The germline V gene has CDR1 SQVTM and CDR2 ANQGSEA. This CDR3 is 13 amino acids long. DNA of the CDR3: TGCAGCGTTGAAGCGATCGCGGGGAGGGCCATATATTTT. Protein: CSVEAIAGRAIYF.

This clonotype was recorded many times. The V call is TRBV20-1, the J call TRBJ2-7, with D possibly being TRBD1 or TRBD2 (5 bases each). The germline V gene encodes CDR1 DFQATT and CDR2 SNEGSKA (reference sequence). This CDR3 has 15 residues. Trimming took 7 bases from V and 2 from J, leaving 21 bases between them. This CDR3 reads CSVKGRNGAAYEQYF. The CDR3 nucleotides read TGCAGTGTCAAGGGACGGAACGGAGCAGCCTACGAGCAGTACTTC.

This clonotype appeared many times. The chain recombines TRBV20-1 with TRBJ2-1, with TRBD2 identical over 9 bases. The CDR3 covers 15 residues. Germline CDR1 and CDR2: DFQATT and SNEGSKA (reference sequence). Trimming took 0 bases from V and 4 from J; bases not matched to a gene: 4. Here the CDR3 DNA reads TGCAGTGCTAGAGATGCTAGCGGGAATTACAATGAGCAGTTCTTC. Protein: CSARDASGNYNEQFF.

This chain connects TRBV6-6 to TRBJ2-1, with 7 bases identical to TRBD2. The junction had 5 bases not matched to a gene; V was cut back by 6 bases and J by 0 bases. CDR1 MNHNY and CDR2 SVGAGI come from the germline V gene (reference sequence). CDR3 size: 15 residues. CDR3 in amino acids: CASRPLASSYNEQFF. Written as DNA, the CDR3 is TGTGCCAGCAGGCCACTAGCGAGCTCCTACAATGAGCAGTTCTTC.

There are many counts of this clonotype. The rearrangement uses TRBV5-1 and TRBJ2-6; 11 bases agree with TRBD2. Germline CDR1 and CDR2: SGHRS and YFSETQ. This CDR3 spans 18 amino acids. V lost 3 bases and J lost 0; bases outside the gene matches: 5. This CDR3 is CASSSTSGTRSGANVLTF. In DNA, the CDR3 is TGCGCCAGCAGCTCGACTAGCGGGACCCGCTCTGGGGCCAACGTCCTGACTTTC.

This clonotype was observed many times. The chain is built from TRBV24-1 and TRBJ2-3; D may be TRBD1 (5 bases). The ends were cut back, 2 bases at V and 6 bases at J, with 11 bases in the middle. Germline-derived CDR1 and CDR2 are KGHDR and SFDVKD. The CDR3 sequence is 14 residues long. The CDR3: CATSDSAGPDTQYF. The CDR3 bases are TGTGCCACCAGTGATTCGGCAGGGCCGGATACGCAGTATTTT.

This clonotype was found many times. The chain recombines TRBV6-5 with TRBJ2-1; 10 bases agree with TRBD2. The CDR3 contains 16 residues. With 4 bases clipped from V and 8 bases from J, the junction kept 11 bases outside the gene matches. Germline-derived CDR1 and CDR2 are MNHEY and SVGAGI. CDR3 protein: CASSSVPGLAIHEQFF. The DNA of the CDR3 is TGTGCCAGCAGTTCCGTCCCGGGACTAGCGATCCATGAGCAGTTCTTC.

This clonotype was detected many times. This sequence joins TRBV20-1 and TRBJ2-1; weak D call: TRBD2 (5 bases). The CDR3 runs 14 residues. Germline CDR1 DFQATT, CDR2 SNEGSKA (reference sequence). V lost 8 bases and J 7 bases, leaving 21 bases between the germline ends. The CDR3 sequence is CSPLAPSLRNEQFF. CDR3 nucleotide sequence: TGCAGTCCCCTAGCTCCGAGTCTTCGTAATGAGCAGTTCTTC.

Ten or more counts support this clonotype. V is TRBV12-3 or TRBV12-4 and J is TRBJ2-5; a weak D match, TRBD2 (6 bases). The V end lost 5 bases, the J end lost 5 bases, and 12 bases lay between the germline ends. CDR3 length equals 13 residues. In nucleotides, the CDR3 is TGTGCCAGCAGTCCCATGGCGGGGGAGACCCAGTACTTC. Translating gives CASSPMAGETQYF.

The chain recombines TRBV28 with TRBJ2-5; 7 bases are a match to TRBD2. The CDR3 extends over 14 amino acids. Germline V gene lookup returns CDR1 MDHEN and CDR2 SYDVKM. Trimming took 7 bases from V and 3 from J; bases not matched to a gene: 8. As DNA, the CDR3 is TGTGCCAGCAACCCCGGGGGGAGCGAAGAGACCCAGTACTTC. Translating it yields CASNPGGSEETQYF.

This clonotype was counted a few times. The V gene is TRBV10-3, the J gene TRBJ2-1; 7 nucleotides match TRBD2. V gave up 3 bases and J gave up 5 bases; unmatched junction bases: 7. The length of the CDR3 is 15 residues. Germline V gene sequence: CDR1 ENHRY, CDR2 SYGVKD. The CDR3 bases are TGTGCCATCAGTGACACCGGGACTACTAACAATGAGCAGTTCTTC. Its protein is CAISDTGTTNNEQFF.

This clonotype came up many times. The rearrangement links TRBV4-1 to TRBJ2-5, with TRBD2 identical over 8 bases. The length of the CDR3 is 17 residues. The V segment lost 1 base and the J segment 2 bases; nucleotides outside the gene matches: 9. Germline CDR1 and CDR2: MGHRA and YSYEKL. CDR3 coding DNA: TGCGCCAGCAGCCAAGCGGGGGTAGCGGGAAGACAAGAGACCCAGTACTTC. It is translated as CASSQAGVAGRQETQYF.

Only a few counts were recorded for this clonotype. V and J are TRBV10-1 and TRBJ1-6; D gene unclear. The V gene lost 4 bases and the J gene lost 9 bases, with 10 bases spanning the gap. The germline gives CDR1 WNHNN, CDR2 SYGVQD (reference sequence). The CDR3 consists of 13 residues. CDR3: CASSAVAGSPLHF. As DNA, the CDR3 is TGCGCCAGCAGTGCGGTGGCCGGTTCACCCCTCCACTTT.

The rearrangement joins TRBV6-4 to TRBJ1-1; 8 bases line up with TRBD1. The CDR3 runs 16 residues. V was clipped by 4 bases and J by 4 bases; unmatched bases: 11. The germline V gene has CDR1 MRHNA and CDR2 SNTAGT. The CDR3 sequence: CASSVYSGGGGTEAFF. The DNA of the CDR3 is TGTGCCAGCAGTGTCTACTCAGGGGGCGGCGGCACTGAAGCTTTCTTT.

The genes are TRBV2 and TRBJ2-7; no reliable D call. Trimming stripped 2 bases from V and 0 bases from J, with 11 bases between. There are 15 residues in the CDR3. Germline assignment: CDR1 SNHLY and CDR2 FYNNEI. The CDR3 DNA reads as TGTGCCAGCAGTGAATCTGGCGGAAGCTCCTACGAGCAGTACTTC. This sequence encodes CASSESGGSSYEQYF.

This clonotype was seen many times. The chain carries TRBV7-9 and TRBJ2-7; D possibly corresponds to TRBD2 (7 bases). The V end was cut by 6 bases, the J end by 2 bases, with 17 bases between. The CDR3 loop spans 15 amino acids. CDR1 and CDR2 (germline): SEHNR, FQNEAQ (reference sequence). The CDR3 is CASRYAGAATYEQYF. CDR3 DNA sequence: TGTGCCAGCAGATATGCGGGGGCGGCTACCTACGAGCAGTACTTC.